The present T cell receptor (beta chain) was sequenced within a study of cytomegalovirus exposure and HLA in healthy donors. Researchers ran the PCR with 60 Vbeta and 13 Jbeta primers. Repertoires were generated with immunoSEQ multiplex PCR, while TCRdb's copy carries only in-frame clones and drops some. This sample has around 140,000 clones, with about 84% found just once. With regard to this clone: Its antigen is still unknown.

Regarding the study as a whole: TCR beta V segments were, for the most part, productive about 87% or about 30% of the time in an earlier analysis. In a later analysis, TCR beta V- and J-gene trimming was associated with a missense DCLRE1C variant.

Germline lookup yields CDR1 MDHEN and CDR2 SYDVKM. The CDR3 totals 13 residues. V dropped 7 bases and J dropped 8 bases, with 15 bases sitting between them. The chain recombines TRBV28 with TRBJ2-1, with a possible D match to TRBD2 (6 bases). The TCR sequence derives from a woman in her forties in good health and CMV-seropositive. Sequences were obtained from PBMCs. Here the CDR3 reads CASTPAWGDEQFF. The CDR3 DNA sequence: TGTGCCAGCACCCCAGCTTGGGGGGATGAGCAGTTCTTC. Full variable domain (missing parts from reference TRBV28 and TRBJ2-1): DVKVTQSSRYLVKRTGEKVFLECVQDMDHENMFWYRQDPGLGLRLIYFSYDVKMKEKGDIPEGYSVSREKKERFSLILESASTNQTSMYLCASTPAWGDEQFFGPGTRLTVL.